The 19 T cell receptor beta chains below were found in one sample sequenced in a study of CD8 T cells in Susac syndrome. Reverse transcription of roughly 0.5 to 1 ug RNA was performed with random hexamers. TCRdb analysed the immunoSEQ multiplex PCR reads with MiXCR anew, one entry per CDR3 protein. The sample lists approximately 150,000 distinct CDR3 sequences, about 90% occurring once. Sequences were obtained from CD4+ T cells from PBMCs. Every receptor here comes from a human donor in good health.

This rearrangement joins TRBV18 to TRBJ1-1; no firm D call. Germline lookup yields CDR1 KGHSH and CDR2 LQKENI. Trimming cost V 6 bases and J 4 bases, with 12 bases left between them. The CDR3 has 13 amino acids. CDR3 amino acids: CASSPREGTEAFF. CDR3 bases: TGTGCCAGCTCCCCTCGGGAAGGCACTGAAGCTTTCTTT.

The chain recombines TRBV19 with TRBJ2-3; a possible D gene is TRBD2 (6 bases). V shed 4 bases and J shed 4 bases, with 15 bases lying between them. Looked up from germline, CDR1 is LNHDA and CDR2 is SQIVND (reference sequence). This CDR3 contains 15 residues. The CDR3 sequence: CASSTGLLRADTQYF. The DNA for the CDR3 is TGTGCCAGTAGTACGGGACTCCTTAGGGCAGATACGCAGTATTTT. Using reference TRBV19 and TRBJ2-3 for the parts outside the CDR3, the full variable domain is DGGITQSPKYLFRKEGQNVTLSCEQNLNHDAMYWYRQDPGQGLRLIYYSQIVNDFQKGDIAEGYSVSREKKESFPLTVTSAQKNPTAFYLCASSTGLLRADTQYFGPGTRLTVL.

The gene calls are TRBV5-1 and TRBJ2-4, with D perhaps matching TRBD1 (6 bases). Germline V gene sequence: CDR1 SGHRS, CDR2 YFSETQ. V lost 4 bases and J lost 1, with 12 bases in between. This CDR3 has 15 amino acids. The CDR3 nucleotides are TGCGCCAGCAGCACAGGGTTATCGGCCAAAAACATTCAGTACTTC. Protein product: CASSTGLSAKNIQYF.

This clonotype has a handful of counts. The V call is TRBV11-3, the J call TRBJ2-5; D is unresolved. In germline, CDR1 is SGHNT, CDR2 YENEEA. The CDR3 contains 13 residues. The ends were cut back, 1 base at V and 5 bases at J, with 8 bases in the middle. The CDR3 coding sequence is TGTGCCAGCAGCTTAGGGCCCCGGGAGACCCAGTACTTC. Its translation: CASSLGPRETQYF.

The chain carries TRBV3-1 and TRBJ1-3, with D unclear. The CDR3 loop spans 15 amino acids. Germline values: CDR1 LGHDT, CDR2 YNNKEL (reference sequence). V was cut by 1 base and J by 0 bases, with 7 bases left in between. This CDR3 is CASSQGRFSGNTIYF. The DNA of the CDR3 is TGTGCCAGCAGCCAAGGGCGATTCTCTGGAAACACCATATATTTT.

CDR3 residues: CSARDLQGYSYNEQFF. CDR3 in DNA: TGCAGTGCTAGAGACCTACAGGGTTACTCCTACAATGAGCAGTTCTTC. The chain links TRBV20-1 to TRBJ2-1, with D perhaps TRBD1 (6 bases). The germline V and J ends were trimmed by 0 bases and 0 bases, with 12 bases remaining between them. The CDR3 is made up of 16 amino acids. Germline V gene sequence: CDR1 DFQATT, CDR2 SNEGSKA (reference sequence).

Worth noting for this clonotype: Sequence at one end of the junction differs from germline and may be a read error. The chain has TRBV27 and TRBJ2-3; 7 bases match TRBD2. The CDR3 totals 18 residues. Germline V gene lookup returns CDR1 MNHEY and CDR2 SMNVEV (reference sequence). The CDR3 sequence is CASSSLREVVFSTDTQFF. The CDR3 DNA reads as TGTGCCAGCAGTTCCTTACGGGAGGTCGTTTTCTCCACAGATACGCAGTTTTTT.

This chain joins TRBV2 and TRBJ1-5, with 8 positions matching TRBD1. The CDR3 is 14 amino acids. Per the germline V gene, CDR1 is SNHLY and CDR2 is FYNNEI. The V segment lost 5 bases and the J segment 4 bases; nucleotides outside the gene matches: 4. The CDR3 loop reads CASSWTGMNQPQHF. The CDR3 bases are TGTGCCAGCAGTTGGACAGGGATGAATCAGCCCCAGCATTTT.

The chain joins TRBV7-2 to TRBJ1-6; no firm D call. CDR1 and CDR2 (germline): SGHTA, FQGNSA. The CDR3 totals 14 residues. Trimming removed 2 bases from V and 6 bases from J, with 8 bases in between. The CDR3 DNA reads TGTGCCAGCAGCTTAATGAGCGGTAATTCACCCCTCCACTTT. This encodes CASSLMSGNSPLHF.

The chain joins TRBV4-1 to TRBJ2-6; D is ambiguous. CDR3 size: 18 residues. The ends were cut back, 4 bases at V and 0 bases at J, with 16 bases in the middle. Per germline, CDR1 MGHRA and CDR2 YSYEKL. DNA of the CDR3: TGCGCCAGCAGCCGCGTAGTAGGGATCCACTCTGGGGCCAACGTCCTGACTTTC. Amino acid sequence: CASSRVVGIHSGANVLTF.

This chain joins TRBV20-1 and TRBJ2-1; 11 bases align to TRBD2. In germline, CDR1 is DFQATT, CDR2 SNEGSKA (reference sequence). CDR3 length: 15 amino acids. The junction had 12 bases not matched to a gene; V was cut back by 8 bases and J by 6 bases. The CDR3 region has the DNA TGCAGTTTTCGAGCGACTAGCGGGATTACCAATGAGCAGTTCTTC. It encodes CSFRATSGITNEQFF.

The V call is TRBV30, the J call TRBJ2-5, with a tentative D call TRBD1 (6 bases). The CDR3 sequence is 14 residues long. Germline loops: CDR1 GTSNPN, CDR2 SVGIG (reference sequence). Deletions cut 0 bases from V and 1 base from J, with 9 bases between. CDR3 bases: TGTGCCTGGAGTGTATGGACAGCCCAAGAGACCCAGTACTTC. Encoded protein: CAWSVWTAQETQYF.

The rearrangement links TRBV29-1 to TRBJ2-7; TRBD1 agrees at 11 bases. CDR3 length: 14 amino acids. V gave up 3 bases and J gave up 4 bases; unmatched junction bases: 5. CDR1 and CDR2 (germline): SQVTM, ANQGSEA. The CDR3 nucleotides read TGCAGCGTTGAGGACGGGACAGGGGGGTACGAGCAGTACTTC. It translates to CSVEDGTGGYEQYF.

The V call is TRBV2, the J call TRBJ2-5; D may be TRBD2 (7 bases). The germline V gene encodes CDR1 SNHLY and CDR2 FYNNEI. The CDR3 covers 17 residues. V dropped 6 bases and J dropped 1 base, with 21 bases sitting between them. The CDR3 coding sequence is TGTGCCAGCAGAAAAGGGGGGGCTAGCGGTGGCCAAGAGACCCAGTACTTC. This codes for CASRKGGASGGQETQYF.

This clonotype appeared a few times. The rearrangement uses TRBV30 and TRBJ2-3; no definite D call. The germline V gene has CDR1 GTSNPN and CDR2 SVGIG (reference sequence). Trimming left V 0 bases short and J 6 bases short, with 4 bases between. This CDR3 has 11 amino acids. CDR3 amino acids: CAWSVSDTQYF. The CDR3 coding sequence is TGTGCCTGGAGTGTATCCGATACGCAGTATTTT.

For the CDR3, the DNA is TGTGCCAGCTCACCCACAGACACGTTTCGCTATGGCTACACCTTC. Its protein product is CASSPTDTFRYGYTF. V gene TRBV18 combines with J gene TRBJ1-2; no firm D call. Trimming removed 3 bases from V and 4 bases from J, with 15 bases in between. Looked up from germline, CDR1 is KGHSH and CDR2 is LQKENI. This CDR3 contains 15 residues.

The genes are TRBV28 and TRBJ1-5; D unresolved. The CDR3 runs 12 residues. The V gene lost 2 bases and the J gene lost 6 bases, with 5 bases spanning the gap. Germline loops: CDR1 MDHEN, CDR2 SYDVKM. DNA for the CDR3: TGTGCCAGCAGTTTACGGATTCAGCCCCAGCATTTT. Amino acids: CASSLRIQPQHF.

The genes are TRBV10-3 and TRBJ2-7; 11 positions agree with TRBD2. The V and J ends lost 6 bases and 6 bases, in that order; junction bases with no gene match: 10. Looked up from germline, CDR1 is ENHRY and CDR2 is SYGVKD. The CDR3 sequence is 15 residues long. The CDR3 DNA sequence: TGTGCCATCAGCGGAATGGGTAGCGGGAGGGCCGAGCAGTACTTC. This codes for CAISGMGSGRAEQYF.

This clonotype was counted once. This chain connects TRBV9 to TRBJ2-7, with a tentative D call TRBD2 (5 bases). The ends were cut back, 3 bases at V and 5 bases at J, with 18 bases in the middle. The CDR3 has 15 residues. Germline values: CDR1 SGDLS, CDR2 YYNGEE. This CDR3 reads CASSAGTLGVHEQYF. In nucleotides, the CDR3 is TGTGCCAGCAGCGCGGGAACTTTGGGTGTCCACGAGCAGTACTTC.